This T cell receptor beta chain was captured by sequencing in a study of blood T cell repertoires in COVID-19. Study as a whole: Italy, Spain and the United States were the sources of the convalescent and acute COVID-19 samples.

The CDR3 contains 18 residues. Germline V CDR1 and CDR2: SNHLY, FYNNEI. Trimming at V came to 5 bases and at J to 4 bases, leaving 11 bases not matched to a gene. The recovered donors of Cohort 3 showed two negative PCRs, clearance, or symptom resolution. Data came from immunoSEQ multiplex PCR; TCRdb stores just in-frame clones and leaves some out. The sample consists of around 300,000 clones, 70% to 90% of them appearing once. Material: PBMCs or T cells enriched from blood (not recorded which). The source of this sequence is a woman aged 30 to 39 who had recovered from COVID-19. The V call is TRBV2, the J call TRBJ2-5; 15 bases line up with TRBD2. In DNA form, the CDR3 reads TGTGCCAGCAGTAAGGTGGGACTAGCGGGGGGCCTAGGAGAGACCCAGTACTTC. Encoded protein: CASSKVGLAGGLGETQYF.